Below, 31 T cell receptor beta chains from the same sample are listed, as sequenced in a study of shared clonotypes between healthy human individuals. Naive CD8 cells, CD45RO-negative and positively selected for CCR7, excluded terminally differentiated effector memory CD45RA+ cells. Generated by immunoSEQ multiplex PCR, the TCRdb table keeps only in-frame clones and is missing some. The table includes approximately 1.9 million clones, around 95% detected once. Sequencing input: naive CD8+ T cells from PBMCs. These receptors were obtained from a man younger than 30 in good health. Some clones in this sample may be carry-over from other donors' samples.

The J gene is TRBJ2-5, the V gene TRBV2; 11 nucleotides line up with TRBD2. CDR1 is SNHLY and CDR2 is FYNNEI in the germline V gene. The CDR3 consists of 16 residues. V lost 3 bases to trimming and J lost 4 bases; unmatched junction nucleotides: 7. This chain's CDR3 is CASSDSLAGGRETQYF. The CDR3 DNA reads as TGTGCCAGCAGTGATTCCCTAGCGGGAGGCAGAGAGACCCAGTACTTC. Complete variable domain (other parts from reference TRBV2 and TRBJ2-5): EPEVTQTPSHQVTQMGQEVILRCVPISNHLYFYWYRQILGQKVEFLVSFYNNEISEKSEIFDDQFSVERPDGSNFTLKIRSTKLEDSAMYFCASSDSLAGGRETQYFGPGTRLLVL.

The chain uses TRBV10-2 and TRBJ2-3; 15 positions match TRBD2. Trimming cost V 6 bases and J 7 bases; bases outside gene matches: 8. Germline loops: CDR1 WSHSY, CDR2 SAAADI. The CDR3 spans 16 residues. The CDR3, as DNA: TGCGCCAGCAGACTTCCGGGACTAGCGGGAGGTTATACGCAGTATTTT. This gives the protein CASRLPGLAGGYTQYF.

The rearrangement joins TRBV10-3 to TRBJ2-5; 13 bases align to TRBD2. The J call is in doubt because the DNA end fits TRBJ2-7 better. CDR1 and CDR2 from the germline V gene are ENHRY and SYGVKD. This CDR3 has 14 residues. This chain's CDR3 is CAIRGTSGAYEQYF. Here the CDR3 DNA reads TGTGCCATCAGAGGGACTAGCGGGGCCTACGAGCAGTACTTC.

This clone was observed a single time. Different DNA sequences within this sample yield the same CDR3. The chain uses TRBV28 and TRBJ2-5; D gene ambiguous. The CDR3 is 13 amino acids. Germline assignment: CDR1 MDHEN and CDR2 SYDVKM. V lost 3 bases to trimming and J lost 2 bases, with 7 bases between them. CDR3 in DNA: TGTGCCAGCAGTTTGGTGAGTCAAGAGACCCAGTACTTC. Its protein product is CASSLVSQETQYF. The full variable domain, completed using reference TRBV28 and TRBJ2-5, is DVKVTQSSRYLVKRTGEKVFLECVQDMDHENMFWYRQDPGLGLRLIYFSYDVKMKEKGDIPEGYSVSREKKERFSLILESASTNQTSMYLCASSLVSQETQYFGPGTRLLVL.

This CDR3 reads CASSQIRGPGETQYF. The CDR3 bases are TGCGCCAGCAGCCAAATTCGAGGGCCCGGGGAGACCCAGTACTTC. The chain recombines TRBV4-3 with TRBJ2-5; possible D gene TRBD2, 5 bases. This CDR3 is 15 amino acids long. The V gene's germline CDR1 is LGHNA and CDR2 YSLEER. Trimming shortened V by 2 bases and J by 5 bases, and 15 bases separated the two germline ends.

The rearrangement links TRBV7-8 to TRBJ2-7, with 7 nucleotides matching TRBD2. V trimming: 5 bases; J trimming: 0 bases; junction bases outside the gene matches: 10. There are 16 residues in the CDR3. CDR1 is SGHVS, CDR2 FQNEAQ, per germline. CDR3 protein: CASSHLGGSFSYEQYF. For the CDR3, the DNA is TGTGCCAGCAGCCACTTGGGCGGGAGCTTCTCCTACGAGCAGTACTTC. The entire variable domain, with the rest obtained from reference TRBV7-8 and TRBJ2-7, is as follows: GAGVSQSPRYKVAKRGQDVALRCDPISGHVSLFWYQQALGQGPEFLTYFQNEAQLDKSGLPSDRFFAERPEGSVSTLKIQRTQQEDSAVYLCASSHLGGSFSYEQYFGPGTRLTVT.

The chain joins TRBV6-1 to TRBJ2-1; 9 bases match TRBD1. The ends lost 4 bases at V and 7 bases at J; junction bases unmatched: 8. The germline gives CDR1 MNHNS, CDR2 SASEGT. This CDR3 contains 15 residues. This chain's CDR3 is CASSVRTGVGNEQFF. CDR3 DNA sequence: TGTGCCAGCAGTGTCCGGACAGGGGTGGGTAATGAGCAGTTCTTC.

V usage is TRBV7-3 and J usage is TRBJ2-5; TRBD2 agrees at 14 bases. V shed 5 bases and J 5 bases; nucleotides not matched to a gene: 4. The germline gives CDR1 SGHTA, CDR2 FQGTGA. The CDR3 loop spans 15 amino acids. The DNA of the CDR3 is TGTGCCAGCAGCCCAGGACTAGCGGGAGGTGAGACCCAGTACTTC. Its translation is CASSPGLAGGETQYF.

The chain is built from TRBV7-9 and TRBJ2-2, with 8 positions matching TRBD2. J lost 3 bases, V lost 5 bases, and 8 bases had no gene match. The CDR3 contains 16 residues. Germline V gives CDR1 SEHNR, CDR2 FQNEAQ (reference sequence). CDR3 nucleotides: TGTGCCAGCAGCCCCGGGAGGGCCCGTGACACCGGGGAGCTGTTTTTT. It codes for CASSPGRARDTGELFF.

The chain carries TRBV10-3 and TRBJ2-7; tentatively, D is TRBD1 (6 bases). The V gene's germline CDR1 is ENHRY and CDR2 SYGVKD. Trimming took off 7 bases at V and 4 bases at J, with 14 bases between the two ends. The CDR3 sequence is 13 residues long. This chain's CDR3 is CAINRDTGYEQYF. The CDR3 DNA reads TGTGCCATCAACCGGGACACCGGATACGAGCAGTACTTC.

The chain couples TRBV19 to TRBJ1-1, with D unresolved. V was clipped by 7 bases and J by 4 bases, with 7 bases between them. The CDR3 loop spans 11 amino acids. Germline V CDR1 and CDR2: LNHDA, SQIVND (reference sequence). The CDR3 reads CASITGTEAFF. DNA for the CDR3: TGTGCCAGTATCACGGGCACTGAAGCTTTCTTT. Complete variable domain (other parts from reference TRBV19 and TRBJ1-1): DGGITQSPKYLFRKEGQNVTLSCEQNLNHDAMYWYRQDPGQGLRLIYYSQIVNDFQKGDIAEGYSVSREKKESFPLTVTSAQKNPTAFYLCASITGTEAFFGQGTRLTVV.

In DNA form, the CDR3 reads TGTGCCAGCAGTCCTTCCACCGGGACAGTCTACAATGAGCAGTTCTTC. Protein sequence: CASSPSTGTVYNEQFF. The rearrangement uses TRBV27 and TRBJ2-1; 7 bases are shared with TRBD1. Germline-derived CDR1 and CDR2 are MNHEY and SMNVEV (reference sequence). The CDR3 totals 16 residues. Losses at the gene ends were 5 bases for V and 3 bases for J; bases not matched to a gene: 10.

The rearrangement uses TRBV5-6 and TRBJ1-4; D perhaps matches TRBD1 (5 bases). The CDR3 contains 14 residues. V lost 6 bases to trimming and J lost 8 bases, with 17 bases between them. Germline V gives CDR1 SGHDT, CDR2 YYEEEE. This CDR3 is CASTSPGGREKLFF. In DNA form, the CDR3 reads TGTGCCAGCACCTCTCCGGGGGGGAGAGAAAAACTGTTTTTT.

The chain carries TRBV9 and TRBJ1-5, with a weak D call TRBD1 (6 bases). Germline CDR1 and CDR2: SGDLS and YYNGEE. Trimming removed 3 bases at V and 4 bases at J, with 11 bases between. This CDR3 is built from 14 residues. The CDR3 DNA reads TGTGCCAGCAGCGGAGGACAGTTGAATCAGCCCCAGCATTTT. It translates to CASSGGQLNQPQHF.

The CDR3 region is CSVLPPTGIFDGYTF. The CDR3 bases are TGCAGCGTTCTCCCCCCGACAGGGATCTTCGATGGCTACACCTTC. The V and J genes are TRBV29-1 and TRBJ1-2; 7 bases agree with TRBD1. Germline CDR1 SQVTM, CDR2 ANQGSEA. J gave up 6 bases and V 5 bases, and 15 bases lay outside the gene matches. This CDR3 is 15 amino acids long.

The chain uses TRBV29-1 and TRBJ2-1; TRBD2 might be the D (6 bases). The germline gives CDR1 SQVTM, CDR2 ANQGSEA. The V gene lost 0 bases and the J gene lost 4 bases, with 10 bases spanning the gap. The CDR3 contains 14 residues. CDR3 coding DNA: TGCAGCGTTGAAGAGGCGGGAAGGTACAATGAGCAGTTCTTC. Protein sequence: CSVEEAGRYNEQFF.

The chain recombines TRBV28 with TRBJ2-7; possible D gene TRBD2, 6 bases. V was shortened by 8 bases and J by 1 base, with 18 bases between the two germline ends. Germline V gives CDR1 MDHEN, CDR2 SYDVKM. This CDR3 is built from 15 residues. CDR3 loop: CASHPLAKTSYEQYF. CDR3 coding DNA: TGTGCCAGCCATCCGCTAGCGAAGACTTCCTACGAGCAGTACTTC.

The chain links TRBV5-1 to TRBJ2-1; D remains ambiguous. The CDR3 totals 15 residues. CDR1 and CDR2 from the germline V gene are SGHRS and YFSETQ. V was trimmed by 4 bases and J by 7 bases, leaving 18 bases between them. CDR3 nucleotide sequence: TGCGCCAGCAGCCCGTCCGGGTCGTTTTCGAATGAGCAGTTCTTC. The encoded protein is CASSPSGSFSNEQFF.

The chain uses TRBV4-1 and TRBJ2-7, with no clear D. This CDR3 is built from 13 residues. Trimming removed 4 bases at V and 6 bases at J, with 13 bases between. Germline CDR1 MGHRA, CDR2 YSYEKL. CDR3 nucleotide sequence: TGCGCCAGCAGCCTCCCGATCGTGGGCGAGCAGTACTTC. Encoded protein: CASSLPIVGEQYF.

The chain links TRBV5-6 to TRBJ1-1; D not certain. Trimming took 2 bases from V and 5 from J, leaving 16 bases between them. Looked up from germline, CDR1 is SGHDT and CDR2 is YYEEEE. The CDR3 loop spans 15 amino acids. The CDR3 sequence: CASSFGFGSMTEAFF. Here the CDR3 DNA reads TGTGCCAGCAGCTTCGGGTTCGGTTCGATGACTGAAGCTTTCTTT.

V usage is TRBV10-2 and J usage is TRBJ2-2; 11 bases match TRBD1. V shed 1 base and J 7 bases; nucleotides not matched to a gene: 5. This CDR3 comprises 16 residues. CDR1 and CDR2 (germline): WSHSY, SAAADI. In nucleotides, the CDR3 is TGCGCCAGCAGTGAGTGGAGGACAGGGGGCCGCGGGGAGCTGTTTTTT. Translated: CASSEWRTGGRGELFF.

Concerning this clone itself: This could be a read error, since a much larger clone is one nucleotide away. The gene calls are TRBV4-3 and TRBJ1-1; no clear D. The V and J ends lost 4 bases and 0 bases respectively, with 0 bases between them. Germline V gene sequence: CDR1 LGHNA, CDR2 YSLEER. CDR3 length: 11 amino acids. The CDR3 DNA reads TGCGCCAGCAGCCTGAACACTGAAGCTTTCTTT. Translation: CASSLNTEAFF.

The genes are TRBV5-3 and TRBJ2-1; maybe TRBD2 (6 bases). TRBV5-3 is placed among ORFs of uncertain function. Trimming removed 1 base at V and 2 bases at J, with 16 bases between. The CDR3 extends over 17 amino acids. This CDR3 is CARSLHVGRSTYNEQFF. CDR3 nucleotide sequence: TGTGCCAGAAGCTTGCATGTCGGGAGATCCACCTACAATGAGCAGTTCTTC.

This chain's CDR3 is CASSFPSGSTEQFF. In DNA form, the CDR3 reads TGTGCCAGCAGTTTCCCCAGCGGGAGTACCGAGCAGTTCTTC. The gene calls are TRBV28 and TRBJ2-1; 8 positions match TRBD2. The trim removed 3 bases at V and 10 bases at J, leaving 8 bases unmatched. The CDR3 has 14 amino acids. Germline-derived CDR1 and CDR2 are MDHEN and SYDVKM.

This chain connects TRBV25-1 to TRBJ2-3; D might be TRBD2 (5 bases). The CDR3 has 15 amino acids. The germline V and J ends were trimmed by 2 bases and 4 bases, with 13 bases remaining between them. CDR1 MGHDK and CDR2 SYGVNS come from the germline V gene. The CDR3 sequence: CASSETDEGPDTQYF. As DNA, the CDR3 is TGTGCCAGCAGTGAAACCGATGAGGGTCCAGATACGCAGTATTTT.

This chain's CDR3 is CASSFETLNDEQYF. The DNA for the CDR3 is TGTGCCAGCAGTTTCGAGACATTAAACGACGAGCAGTACTTC. The rearrangement links TRBV28 to TRBJ2-7; D not resolved. Germline V CDR1 and CDR2: MDHEN, SYDVKM. This CDR3 contains 14 residues. V lost 3 bases and J lost 5, with 14 bases in between.

V is TRBV27 and J is TRBJ1-2, with a possible D match to TRBD1 (5 bases). V dropped 5 bases and J dropped 3 bases, with 16 bases sitting between them. In germline, CDR1 is MNHEY, CDR2 SMNVEV (reference sequence). The CDR3 consists of 15 residues. CDR3 region: CASSPLLRDDYGYTF. The CDR3 bases are TGTGCCAGCAGTCCACTCCTCCGGGACGACTATGGCTACACCTTC.

The V call is TRBV7-3, the J call TRBJ2-7; 10 nucleotides match TRBD1. The CDR3 runs to 16 residues. Germline CDR1 reads SGHTA; CDR2 reads FQGTGA. J gave up 5 bases and V 1 base, and 8 bases lay outside the gene matches. CDR3 DNA: TGTGCCAGCAGCTTAAAGGCTGACAGGGGGCTCGACGAGCAGTACTTC. As protein: CASSLKADRGLDEQYF.

The rearrangement uses TRBV5-8 and TRBJ1-4; the D gene is possibly TRBD1 (5 bases). There are 15 residues in the CDR3. The V gene's germline CDR1 is SGHTS and CDR2 YDEGEE. V shed 4 bases and J shed 5 bases, with 15 bases lying between them. As DNA, the CDR3 is TGTGCCAGCAGCGATCCGGGACTGGCCAATGAAAAACTGTTTTTT. Its protein is CASSDPGLANEKLFF.

This clone was detected a few times. V is TRBV28 and J is TRBJ1-1; D gene unclear. This CDR3 is built from 15 residues. From germline, CDR1 is MDHEN and CDR2 SYDVKM. Trimming removed 6 bases at V and 0 bases at J, with 14 bases between. DNA of the CDR3: TGTGCCAGCAGACGGTTAAGGGATTTGAACACTGAAGCTTTCTTT. Residues: CASRRLRDLNTEAFF.

J is TRBJ2-5 and V is TRBV14, with D tentatively TRBD1 (7 bases). The CDR3 runs to 16 residues. V shed 1 base and J shed 0 bases, with 12 bases lying between them. The germline V gene has CDR1 SGHDN and CDR2 FVKESK. CDR3 amino acids: CASSQVTGDYQETQYF. The CDR3 DNA reads TGTGCCAGCAGCCAAGTTACAGGGGACTACCAAGAGACCCAGTACTTC.